These T cell receptor beta chains were read from a single sample in a study of response to subunit inactivated influenza vaccine. One entry per CDR3 protein, called by TCRdb with MiXCR from the RT-PCR reads. The sample records about 240,000 distinct CDR3 sequences, approximately 12% being singletons. Sequences were derived from non-naive T cells sorted from PBMCs, sampled around 15 days before vaccination. These receptors all come from a middle-aged man who received an inactivated influenza vaccine. Each CDR3 is given with its conserved first and last residue. The D gene is left open where the match is weak. Size is stated for part of the rows, as once, few or many counts, or as a class when the clone is expanded.

j_call d_call v_call clone_size cdr3_nt cdr3_aa
TRBJ2-3 NA TRBV5-1 many TGCGCCAGCAGCTTGGCCGGGAGCCCAGATACGCAGTATTTT CASSLAGSPDTQYF
TRBJ2-5 TRBD2 TRBV7-9 NA TGTGCCAGCAGCCTAGACGGACTAGCGGAAGAGACCCAGTACTTC CASSLDGLAEETQYF
TRBJ1-5 TRBD1 TRBV28 few TGTGCCAGCAGTTTATGGCGGGGGGACAGGGGCAATCAGCCCCAGCATTTT CASSLWRGDRGNQPQHF
TRBJ2-1 TRBD2 TRBV20-1 NA TGCAGTGCTAGAGAGGTCCTAGCGGGGGGGCTCTATTCCCCCAATGAGCAGTTCTTC CSAREVLAGGLYSPNEQFF
TRBJ1-5 TRBD1 TRBV7-2 many TGTGCCAGCAGCGTAGGGACAGGAGGTTATCAGCCCCAGCATTTT CASSVGTGGYQPQHF
TRBJ2-2 NA TRBV5-1 few TGCGCCACTACCCCGGCAAGCCACACCGGGGAGCTGTTTTTT CATTPASHTGELFF
TRBJ2-2 TRBD1 TRBV5-1 many TGCGCCAGCAGCCCCTGGGACAGGGGCGCCGGGGAGCTGTTTTTT CASSPWDRGAGELFF
TRBJ1-1 TRBD1 TRBV3-1 many TGTGCCAGCAGCCACCCCGGGACAGGGGTAAACACTGAAGCTTTCTTT CASSHPGTGVNTEAFF
TRBJ2-7 TRBD1 TRBV11-2 NA TGTGCCAGCAGCTTAGGAGGACAGGGGGGCTACGAGCAGTACTTC CASSLGGQGGYEQYF
TRBJ1-4 NA TRBV20-1 NA TGCAGTGCGCGAGGTTACCCGGCTAATGAAAAACTGTTTTTT CSARGYPANEKLFF
TRBJ2-6 NA TRBV4-1 few TGCGCCAGCAGCTACATTCCACAGGGCGCTGGGGCCAACGTCCTGACTTTC CASSYIPQGAGANVLTF
TRBJ2-7 TRBD1 TRBV11-2 few TGTGCCAGCAGCGCCTACAGGGGGAGATCCTACGAGCAGTACTTC CASSAYRGRSYEQYF
TRBJ2-1 NA TRBV19 few TGTGCCAGTAGGCTCGGAGGGCCCTACAATGAGCAGTTCTTC CASRLGGPYNEQFF
TRBJ2-1 TRBD2 TRBV20-1 NA TGCAGTGCTAGAAAGGGACTAGCGGGAGGAAATGAGCAGTTCTTC CSARKGLAGGNEQFF
TRBJ1-5 NA TRBV2 few TGTGCCAGCAGTGTGTGGGACGGCCAGCCCCAGCATTTT CASSVWDGQPQHF
TRBJ2-7 NA TRBV12-3/TRBV12-4 many TGTGCCAGCAGCCTGCGGGACCTCGACTCCTACGAGCAGTACTTC CASSLRDLDSYEQYF
TRBJ2-1 NA TRBV7-2 NA TGTGCCAGCAGCTTAATCCGGCGGGCTCAATCGGATGAGCAGTTCTTC CASSLIRRAQSDEQFF
TRBJ2-5 NA TRBV12-3/TRBV12-4 few TGTGCCAGCAGTTTTACCGGGACTGAAGAGACCCAGTACTTC CASSFTGTEETQYF
TRBJ1-6 NA TRBV20-1 few TGCAGTGCTAGAGATGGCGGACAGCCGCAAAATCCCCTCCACTTT CSARDGGQPQNPLHF
TRBJ2-1 NA TRBV5-1 many TGCGCCAGCAGCTCCCTGGGGAAAGGGTCCTACAATGAGCAGTTCTTC CASSSLGKGSYNEQFF
TRBJ2-1 TRBD1 TRBV27 few TGTGCCAGCAGTCCAAACTGGGACAGGGACGATGAGCAGTTCTTC CASSPNWDRDDEQFF
TRBJ1-2 NA TRBV28 NA TGTGCCAGCAGTTTAATCAGGGTTGGTGGCTACACCTTC CASSLIRVGGYTF
TRBJ2-7 NA TRBV5-6 few TGTGCCAGCAGCTTCTGGGGCAACGAGCAGTACTTC CASSFWGNEQYF
TRBJ1-6 TRBD1 TRBV5-6 NA TGTGCCAGCAGCGTAAGACAGGGGACGCGCCACTTT CASSVRQGTRHF
TRBJ2-1 TRBD1 TRBV20-1 NA TGCAGTGCTAGGGGTCCCGGGACAGGGAAGTTCTTC CSARGPGTGKFF
TRBJ1-2 NA TRBV11-2 many TGTGCCAGCAGCGCCCGCACCAGAAGGACAGACGTTAACTATGGCTACACCTTC CASSARTRRTDVNYGYTF
TRBJ2-5 NA TRBV9 NA TGTGCCAGCAGCGTAGGAAGGGGGGAGACCCAGTACTTC CASSVGRGETQYF
TRBJ2-3 TRBD2 TRBV25-1 many TGTGCCAGCAGTGAAGGTAGCGGGATCGGGAGCACAGATACGCAGTATTTT CASSEGSGIGSTDTQYF
TRBJ2-1 TRBD1 TRBV10-1 few TGCGCCAGCAGTGAGTATGACAGGGGGCGGAATGAGCAGTTCTTC CASSEYDRGRNEQFF
TRBJ2-7 NA TRBV7-4 few TGTGCCAGTTCGGACACCTCCTACGAGCAGTACTTC CASSDTSYEQYF
TRBJ1-1 TRBD1 TRBV20-1 few TGCAGTATGCCGGGGACAGGAGTGAACACTGAAGCTTTCTTT CSMPGTGVNTEAFF
TRBJ2-1 NA TRBV5-1 few TGCGCCAGCAGCTTCGGCAGGGGCGCTAACTCCTACAATGAGCAGTTCTTC CASSFGRGANSYNEQFF
TRBJ1-6 NA TRBV30 many TGTGCCTGGAGGTCGGGACGGATGGGAGCGCCCCTCCACTTT CAWRSGRMGAPLHF
TRBJ1-2 NA TRBV21-1 NA TGTGCCAGCAGCAAATATTGGAGAAACTATGGCTACACCTTC CASSKYWRNYGYTF
TRBJ2-2 NA TRBV7-7 few TGTGCCAGCAGCTTGGATGGGGGAGGGGAGCTGTTTTTT CASSLDGGGELFF
TRBJ2-3 TRBD2 TRBV6-5 NA TGTGCCAGCAGTTACAGCGGGGGTAACACAGATACGCAGTATTTT CASSYSGGNTDTQYF
TRBJ2-7 TRBD2 TRBV28 NA TGTGCCAGCAGTTTATCATCCTTCTTAGGGACTAGCGACGAGCAGTACTTC CASSLSSFLGTSDEQYF
TRBJ2-3 NA TRBV11-2 NA TGTGCCAGCAGCTTAAACGTTGGGCCAGATACGCAGTATTTT CASSLNVGPDTQYF
TRBJ1-6 NA TRBV4-1 many TGCGCCAGCAGCCAAGGTCGGGATATGACAGGACGAAGAAATTCACCCCTCCACTTT CASSQGRDMTGRRNSPLHF
TRBJ1-1 NA TRBV6-2/TRBV6-3 many TGTGCCAGCAGTTACTTGTCAGACCAGAACACTGAAGCTTTCTTT CASSYLSDQNTEAFF
TRBJ1-4 NA TRBV7-6 NA TGTGCCAGCAGCTTAGCGTACAGGAGCGCAACTAATGAAAAACTGTTTTTT CASSLAYRSATNEKLFF
TRBJ2-7 TRBD1 TRBV6-2/TRBV6-3 few TGTGCCAGCAGTTATTTGGGACAGGGGCCCTACGAGCAGTACTTC CASSYLGQGPYEQYF
TRBJ2-5 NA TRBV12-3/TRBV12-4 few TGTGCCAGCAGTGTCGGCGGGGCGCAAGAGACCCAGTACTTC CASSVGGAQETQYF
TRBJ2-5 TRBD2 TRBV7-9 NA TGTGCCAGCAGCTTGTCTAGCGGGATCCAAGAGACCCAGTACTTC CASSLSSGIQETQYF
TRBJ1-1 NA TRBV6-2/TRBV6-3 few TGTGCCAGCAGTTACGTTGTGATGGTAGGGAACACTGAAGCTTTCTTT CASSYVVMVGNTEAFF
TRBJ1-5 NA TRBV18 NA TGTGCCAGCTCACAACAGGGAGGGAATCAGCCCCAGCATTTT CASSQQGGNQPQHF